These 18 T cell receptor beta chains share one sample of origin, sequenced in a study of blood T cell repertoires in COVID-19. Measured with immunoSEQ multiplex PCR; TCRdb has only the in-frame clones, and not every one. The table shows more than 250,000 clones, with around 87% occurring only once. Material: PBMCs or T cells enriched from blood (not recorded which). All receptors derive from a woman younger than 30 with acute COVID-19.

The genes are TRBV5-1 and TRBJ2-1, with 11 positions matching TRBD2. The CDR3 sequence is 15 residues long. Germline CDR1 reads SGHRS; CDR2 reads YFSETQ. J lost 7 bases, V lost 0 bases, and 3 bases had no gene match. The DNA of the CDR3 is TGCGCCAGCAGCTTGGTAGCGGGAGGGCCAAATGAGCAGTTCTTC. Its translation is CASSLVAGGPNEQFF.

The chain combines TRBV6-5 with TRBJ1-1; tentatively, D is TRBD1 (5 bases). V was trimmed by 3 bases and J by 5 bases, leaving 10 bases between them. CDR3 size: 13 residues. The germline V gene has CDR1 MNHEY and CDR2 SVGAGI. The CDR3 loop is CASSYQGRTEAFF. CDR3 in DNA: TGTGCCAGCAGTTATCAGGGCCGGACTGAAGCTTTCTTT.

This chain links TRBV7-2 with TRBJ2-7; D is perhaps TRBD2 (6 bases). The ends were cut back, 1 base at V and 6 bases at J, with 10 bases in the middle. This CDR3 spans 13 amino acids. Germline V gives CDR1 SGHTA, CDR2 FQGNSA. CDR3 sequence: CASSLGGTGEQYF. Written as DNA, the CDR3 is TGTGCCAGCAGCTTAGGGGGGACTGGCGAGCAGTACTTC.

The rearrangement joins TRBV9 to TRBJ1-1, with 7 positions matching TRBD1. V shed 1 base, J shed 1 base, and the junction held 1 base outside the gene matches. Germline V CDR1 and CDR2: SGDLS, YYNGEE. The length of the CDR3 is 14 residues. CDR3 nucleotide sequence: TGTGCCAGCAGCGTAACAGGGGAGAACACTGAAGCTTTCTTT. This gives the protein CASSVTGENTEAFF.

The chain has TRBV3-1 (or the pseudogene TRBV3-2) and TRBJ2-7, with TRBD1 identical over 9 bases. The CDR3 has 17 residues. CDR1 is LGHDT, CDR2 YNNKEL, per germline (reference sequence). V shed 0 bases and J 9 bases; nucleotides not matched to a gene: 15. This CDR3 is CASSQDLVGTGRSGQYF. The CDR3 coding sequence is TGTGCCAGCAGCCAAGATCTAGTTGGGACAGGGCGGTCGGGGCAGTACTTC.

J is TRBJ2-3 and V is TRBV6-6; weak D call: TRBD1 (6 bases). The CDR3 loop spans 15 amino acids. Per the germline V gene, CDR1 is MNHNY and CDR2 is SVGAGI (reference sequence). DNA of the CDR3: TGTGCATCCCAGGGAGCGAAGGGGGGCACAGATACGCAGTATTTT. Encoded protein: CASQGAKGGTDTQYF.

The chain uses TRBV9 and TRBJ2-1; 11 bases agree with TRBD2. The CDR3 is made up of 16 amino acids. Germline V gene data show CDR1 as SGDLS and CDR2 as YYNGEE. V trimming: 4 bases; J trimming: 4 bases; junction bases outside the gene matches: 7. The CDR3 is CASSTPGTSGYNEQFF. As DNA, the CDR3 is TGTGCCAGCAGCACCCCCGGGACTAGCGGATACAATGAGCAGTTCTTC.

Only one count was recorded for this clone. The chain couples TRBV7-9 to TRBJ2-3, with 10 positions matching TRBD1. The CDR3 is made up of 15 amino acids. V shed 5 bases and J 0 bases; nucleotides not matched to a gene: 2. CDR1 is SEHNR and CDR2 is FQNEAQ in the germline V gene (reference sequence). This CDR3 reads CASSTDRGSTDTQYF. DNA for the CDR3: TGTGCCAGCAGCACGGACAGGGGGAGCACAGATACGCAGTATTTT. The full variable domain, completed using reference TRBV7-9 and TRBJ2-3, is DTGVSQNPRHKITKRGQNVTFRCDPISEHNRLYWYRQTLGQGPEFLTYFQNEAQLEKSRLLSDRFSAERPKGSFSTLEIQRTEQGDSAMYLCASSTDRGSTDTQYFGPGTRLTVL.

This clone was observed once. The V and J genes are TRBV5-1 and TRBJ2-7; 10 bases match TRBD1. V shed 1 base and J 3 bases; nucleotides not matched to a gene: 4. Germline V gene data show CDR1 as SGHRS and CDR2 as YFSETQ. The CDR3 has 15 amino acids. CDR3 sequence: CASSLRDRGYYEQYF. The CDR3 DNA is TGCGCCAGCAGCTTGCGGGACAGGGGCTACTACGAGCAGTACTTC.

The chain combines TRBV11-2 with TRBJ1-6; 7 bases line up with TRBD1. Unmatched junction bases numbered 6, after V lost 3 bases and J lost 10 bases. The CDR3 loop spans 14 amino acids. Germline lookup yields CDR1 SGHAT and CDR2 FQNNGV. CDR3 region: CASSFGRGDSPLHF. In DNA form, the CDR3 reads TGTGCCAGCAGCTTCGGCAGGGGGGACTCACCCCTCCACTTT.

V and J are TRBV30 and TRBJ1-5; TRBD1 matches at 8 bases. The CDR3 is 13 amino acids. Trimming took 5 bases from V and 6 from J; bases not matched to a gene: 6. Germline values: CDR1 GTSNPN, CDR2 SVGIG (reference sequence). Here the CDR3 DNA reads TGTGCCTGGGGAGACAGGGGAATTCAGCCCCAGCATTTT. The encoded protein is CAWGDRGIQPQHF.

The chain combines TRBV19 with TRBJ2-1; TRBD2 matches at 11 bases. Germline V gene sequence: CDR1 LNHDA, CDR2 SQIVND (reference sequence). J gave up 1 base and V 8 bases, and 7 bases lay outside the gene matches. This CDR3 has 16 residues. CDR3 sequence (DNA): TGTGCCAGTTCTAGCGGGAGGACCTCGTCCTACAATGAGCAGTTCTTC. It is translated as CASSSGRTSSYNEQFF.

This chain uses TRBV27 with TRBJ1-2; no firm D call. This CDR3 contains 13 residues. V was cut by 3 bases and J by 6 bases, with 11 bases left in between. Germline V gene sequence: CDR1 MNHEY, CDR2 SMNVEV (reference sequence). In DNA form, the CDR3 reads TGTGCCAGCAGTTTGCTACCGGCGGATGGCTACACCTTC. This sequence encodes CASSLLPADGYTF.

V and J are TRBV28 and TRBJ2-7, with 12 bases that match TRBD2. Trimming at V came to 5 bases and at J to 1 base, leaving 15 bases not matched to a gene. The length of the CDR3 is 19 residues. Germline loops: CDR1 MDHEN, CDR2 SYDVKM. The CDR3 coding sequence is TGTGCCAGCAGTACAATCCTCCTGACTAGCGGGAGTTGGTCCTACGAGCAGTACTTC. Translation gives CASSTILLTSGSWSYEQYF.

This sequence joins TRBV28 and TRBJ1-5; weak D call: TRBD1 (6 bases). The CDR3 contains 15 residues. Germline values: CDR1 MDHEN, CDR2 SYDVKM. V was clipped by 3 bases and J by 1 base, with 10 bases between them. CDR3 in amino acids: CASSFEQGSNQPQHF. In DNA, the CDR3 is TGTGCCAGCAGTTTTGAACAGGGAAGCAATCAGCCCCAGCATTTT. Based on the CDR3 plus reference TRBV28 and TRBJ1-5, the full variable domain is DVKVTQSSRYLVKRTGEKVFLECVQDMDHENMFWYRQDPGLGLRLIYFSYDVKMKEKGDIPEGYSVSREKKERFSLILESASTNQTSMYLCASSFEQGSNQPQHFGDGTRLSIL.

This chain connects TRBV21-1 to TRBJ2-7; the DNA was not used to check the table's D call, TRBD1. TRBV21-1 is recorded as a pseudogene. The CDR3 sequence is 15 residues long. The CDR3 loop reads CASSKGQGKGYEQYF. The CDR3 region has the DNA TGTGCCAGCAGCAAGGGGCAGGGCAAAGGATACGAGCAGTACTTC.

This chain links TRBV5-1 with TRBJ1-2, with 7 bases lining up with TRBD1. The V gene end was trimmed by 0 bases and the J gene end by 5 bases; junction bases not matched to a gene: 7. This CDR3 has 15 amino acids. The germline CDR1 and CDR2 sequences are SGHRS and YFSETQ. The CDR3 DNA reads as TGCGCCAGCAGCTTGGCCGGGGACAGCATATATGGCTACACCTTC. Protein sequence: CASSLAGDSIYGYTF.

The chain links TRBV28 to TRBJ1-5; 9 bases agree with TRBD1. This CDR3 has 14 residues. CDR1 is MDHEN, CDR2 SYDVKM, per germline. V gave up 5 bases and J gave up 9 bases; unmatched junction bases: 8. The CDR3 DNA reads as TGTGCCAGCAGTCCCGAGGACAGGGGCTGGCCCCAGCATTTT. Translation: CASSPEDRGWPQHF.